The clone carrying this T cell receptor (beta chain) has a handful of counts. V lost 1 base and J lost 10, with 14 bases in between. The CDR3 runs 13 residues. Germline V gene data show CDR1 as SGHRS and CDR2 as YFSETQ. The data were obtained in a study of blood T cell repertoires in COVID-19. Study information: Nucleic acid was either cDNA or gDNA, and it came from T cells, B-cell-depleted T cells, or PBMCs.

Repertoires were generated with immunoSEQ multiplex PCR, while TCRdb's copy carries only in-frame clones and drops some. Of about 250,000 clones in the sample, approximately 83% are singletons; the top ten hold around 6%. The V call is TRBV5-1, the J call TRBJ1-2; D uncertain. Sequencing was done on a sample of peripheral blood. This TCR came from a human donor in a cohort sampled during active COVID-19. CDR3 sequence (DNA): TGCGCCAGCAGCTTGTCCGCCACAGATTACTACACCTTC. It translates to CASSLSATDYYTF.